A selection of T cell receptor beta chains follows, all from one sample in a study of shared clonotypes between healthy human individuals. Profiled with immunoSEQ multiplex PCR; TCRdb holds only in-frame clones, not every one. This table holds roughly 590,000 clones, about 95% found once. The sequenced material came from naive CD8+ T cells sorted from blood. All receptors derive from a woman in her twenties or thirties in good health. The CDR3 runs from the conserved cysteine through the conserved F or W. D genes are given only for firm matches. Size values are once, few and many counts, or a class for expanded clones, and some rows have none.

V gene: TRBV7-8; D gene: -; J gene: TRBJ2-6; clone size: -; CDR3 protein: CASRGAMGSGANVLTF; CDR3 DNA: TGTGCCAGCAGAGGGGCAATGGGCTCTGGGGCCAACGTCCTGACTTTC
V gene: TRBV4-1; D gene: -; J gene: TRBJ2-1; clone size: -; CDR3 protein: CASSRDSGYNEQFF; CDR3 DNA: TGCGCCAGCAGCCGAGACTCGGGGTACAATGAGCAGTTCTTC
V gene: TRBV6-1; D gene: TRBD2; J gene: TRBJ2-7; clone size: -; CDR3 protein: CASSEGTSGSSYEQYF; CDR3 DNA: TGTGCCAGCAGTGAAGGGACTAGCGGGAGCTCCTACGAGCAGTACTTC
V gene: TRBV27; D gene: -; J gene: TRBJ2-3; clone size: -; CDR3 protein: CASSRMYTDTQYF; CDR3 DNA: TGTGCCAGCAGTCGGATGTACACAGATACGCAGTATTTT
V gene: TRBV7-8; D gene: TRBD1; J gene: TRBJ1-5; clone size: -; CDR3 protein: CASSAGTGAYSNQPQHF; CDR3 DNA: TGTGCCAGCAGCGCCGGGACAGGGGCTTATAGCAATCAGCCCCAGCATTTT
V gene: TRBV6-5; D gene: -; J gene: TRBJ1-1; clone size: -; CDR3 protein: CASSYLYKNTEAFF; CDR3 DNA: TGTGCCAGCAGTTACCTTTACAAGAACACTGAAGCTTTCTTT
V gene: TRBV7-9; D gene: -; J gene: TRBJ2-1; clone size: -; CDR3 protein: CASSQQGTSSSYNEQFF; CDR3 DNA: TGTGCCAGCAGCCAACAGGGAACTTCCAGCTCCTACAATGAGCAGTTCTTC
V gene: TRBV19; D gene: -; J gene: TRBJ2-1; clone size: -; CDR3 protein: CASSTDEVGNEQFF; CDR3 DNA: TGTGCCAGTAGTACGGACGAAGTGGGTAATGAGCAGTTCTTC
V gene: TRBV7-8; D gene: -; J gene: TRBJ2-5; clone size: once; CDR3 protein: CASSLSSIGFAGQETQYF; CDR3 DNA: TGTGCCAGCAGCTTAAGTAGCATTGGCTTCGCGGGACAAGAGACCCAGTACTTC
V gene: TRBV7-2; D gene: -; J gene: TRBJ2-1; clone size: -; CDR3 protein: CASELVSYNEQFF; CDR3 DNA: TGTGCCAGCGAACTAGTCTCCTACAATGAGCAGTTCTTC
V gene: TRBV13; D gene: -; J gene: TRBJ1-4; clone size: few; CDR3 protein: CASSFSGEKLFF; CDR3 DNA: TGTGCCAGCAGCTTTTCAGGTGAAAAACTGTTTTTT
V gene: TRBV5-6; D gene: TRBD1; J gene: TRBJ2-6; clone size: -; CDR3 protein: CASSFQGAGANVLTF; CDR3 DNA: TGTGCCAGCAGCTTCCAGGGGGCTGGGGCCAACGTCCTGACTTTC
V gene: TRBV7-6; D gene: TRBD2; J gene: TRBJ2-3; clone size: -; CDR3 protein: CASSFRGTSGAITAYTQYF; CDR3 DNA: TGTGCCAGCAGCTTCCGCGGGACTAGCGGGGCAATAACGGCCTATACGCAGTATTTT
V gene: TRBV7-3; D gene: TRBD2; J gene: TRBJ2-1; clone size: -; CDR3 protein: CASSSRLAGVENEQFF; CDR3 DNA: TGTGCCAGCAGCTCCAGACTAGCGGGAGTGGAGAATGAGCAGTTCTTC
V gene: TRBV27; D gene: TRBD1; J gene: TRBJ1-4; clone size: -; CDR3 protein: CASSLGTGDEKLFF; CDR3 DNA: TGTGCCAGCAGTTTGGGGACAGGGGATGAAAAACTGTTTTTT
V gene: TRBV19; D gene: TRBD2; J gene: TRBJ2-7; clone size: -; CDR3 protein: CASSGLAFSGEQYF; CDR3 DNA: TGTGCCAGTAGCGGACTAGCTTTTTCTGGGGAGCAGTACTTC
V gene: TRBV4-2; D gene: TRBD1; J gene: TRBJ1-5; clone size: once; CDR3 protein: CASSQGQGRSYQPQHF; CDR3 DNA: TGTGCCAGCAGTCAGGGACAGGGTCGCTCTTATCAGCCCCAGCATTTT
V gene: TRBV5-1; D gene: TRBD1; J gene: TRBJ2-7; clone size: -; CDR3 protein: CASSPRDRTYEQYF; CDR3 DNA: TGCGCCAGCAGCCCTAGGGACAGAACCTACGAGCAGTACTTC
V gene: TRBV6-5; D gene: -; J gene: TRBJ2-1; clone size: -; CDR3 protein: CASSYSSPALHYEQFF; CDR3 DNA: TGTGCCAGCAGTTACTCGTCCCCCGCCCTACACTATGAGCAGTTCTTC
V gene: TRBV6-6; D gene: -; J gene: TRBJ2-7; clone size: -; CDR3 protein: CASSETQGMSEQYF; CDR3 DNA: TGTGCCAGCAGTGAGACACAGGGAATGAGCGAGCAGTACTTC
V gene: TRBV27; D gene: -; J gene: TRBJ2-7; clone size: -; CDR3 protein: CASSLGVKLSYEQYF; CDR3 DNA: TGTGCCAGCAGTTTAGGTGTGAAGCTTTCCTACGAGCAGTACTTC
V gene: TRBV2; D gene: TRBD1; J gene: TRBJ2-1; clone size: -; CDR3 protein: CASSEANGGTGDNEQFF; CDR3 DNA: TGTGCCAGCAGTGAAGCGAATGGTGGGACAGGGGACAATGAGCAGTTCTTC
V gene: TRBV15; D gene: -; J gene: TRBJ1-2; clone size: -; CDR3 protein: CATSASPGTHYGYTF; CDR3 DNA: TGTGCCACCAGCGCTTCGCCAGGGACCCACTATGGCTACACCTTC
V gene: TRBV28; D gene: -; J gene: TRBJ1-1; clone size: -; CDR3 protein: CATAPDRIMNTEAFF; CDR3 DNA: TGTGCCACCGCCCCCGACAGGATTATGAACACTGAAGCTTTCTTT
V gene: TRBV5-8; D gene: -; J gene: TRBJ1-1; clone size: -; CDR3 protein: CASSSQKTVNTEAFF; CDR3 DNA: TGTGCCAGCAGCTCCCAGAAGACAGTTAACACTGAAGCTTTCTTT
V gene: TRBV7-9; D gene: -; J gene: TRBJ1-5; clone size: few; CDR3 protein: CAVRQGNQPQHF; CDR3 DNA: TGTGCAGTAAGGCAGGGAAATCAGCCCCAGCATTTT
V gene: TRBV10-2; D gene: -; J gene: TRBJ2-7; clone size: -; CDR3 protein: CASSESLRAWQYF; CDR3 DNA: TGCGCCAGCAGTGAGTCCCTTCGGGCATGGCAGTACTTC
V gene: TRBV18; D gene: TRBD2; J gene: TRBJ2-7; clone size: -; CDR3 protein: CASSRGSGRSSYEQYF; CDR3 DNA: TGTGCCAGCTCACGAGGAAGCGGGAGGAGCTCCTACGAGCAGTACTTC
V gene: TRBV19; D gene: TRBD1; J gene: TRBJ2-7; clone size: -; CDR3 protein: CASSAGQGGDEQYF; CDR3 DNA: TGTGCCAGTAGCGCGGGACAGGGGGGTGACGAGCAGTACTTC
V gene: TRBV4-1; D gene: -; J gene: TRBJ1-1; clone size: -; CDR3 protein: CASSQPGTEAFF; CDR3 DNA: TGCGCCAGCAGCCAGCCGGGGACAGAAGCTTTCTTT
V gene: TRBV29-1; D gene: -; J gene: TRBJ2-4; clone size: -; CDR3 protein: CSVEGQGNIQYF; CDR3 DNA: TGCAGCGTTGAAGGGCAGGGGAACATTCAGTACTTC
V gene: TRBV7-9; D gene: -; J gene: TRBJ2-2; clone size: -; CDR3 protein: CASSLSSAGELFF; CDR3 DNA: TGTGCCAGCAGCTTATCTTCCGCCGGGGAGCTGTTTTTT
V gene: TRBV28; D gene: TRBD2; J gene: TRBJ2-5; clone size: -; CDR3 protein: CASSPLPGLADQTQYF; CDR3 DNA: TGTGCCAGCAGCCCCCTGCCGGGACTAGCGGACCAGACCCAGTACTTC
V gene: TRBV7-9; D gene: TRBD2; J gene: TRBJ2-3; clone size: -; CDR3 protein: CASSASGGTSTDTQYF; CDR3 DNA: TGTGCCAGCAGCGCTAGCGGGGGGACTAGCACAGATACGCAGTATTTT
V gene: TRBV5-6; D gene: -; J gene: TRBJ1-1; clone size: -; CDR3 protein: CASSSGYAEAFF; CDR3 DNA: TGTGCCAGCAGCTCAGGATACGCTGAAGCTTTCTTT
V gene: TRBV2; D gene: -; J gene: TRBJ1-6; clone size: -; CDR3 protein: CACREVGPNSPLHF; CDR3 DNA: TGTGCTTGCCGGGAAGTTGGTCCCAATTCACCCCTCCACTTT
V gene: TRBV4-2; D gene: -; J gene: TRBJ1-5; clone size: -; CDR3 protein: CASSQEQGTNNQPQHF; CDR3 DNA: TGTGCCAGCAGCCAAGAGCAGGGTACTAACAATCAGCCCCAGCATTTT
V gene: TRBV4-1; D gene: -; J gene: TRBJ2-7; clone size: -; CDR3 protein: CASSPEQGQNPYEQYF; CDR3 DNA: TGCGCCAGCAGCCCCGAGCAGGGCCAGAACCCCTACGAGCAGTACTTC
V gene: TRBV28; D gene: -; J gene: TRBJ2-7; clone size: -; CDR3 protein: CASSSWRYEQYF; CDR3 DNA: TGTGCCAGCAGTTCGTGGCGCTACGAGCAGTACTTC
V gene: TRBV7-9; D gene: TRBD1; J gene: TRBJ2-7; clone size: -; CDR3 protein: CASSQGQGVYEQYF; CDR3 DNA: TGTGCCAGCAGCCAGGGACAGGGTGTCTACGAGCAGTACTTC
V gene: TRBV7-9; D gene: -; J gene: TRBJ2-7; clone size: -; CDR3 protein: CASSSATSSYEQYF; CDR3 DNA: TGTGCCAGCAGCAGCGCCACTAGTTCCTACGAGCAGTACTTC